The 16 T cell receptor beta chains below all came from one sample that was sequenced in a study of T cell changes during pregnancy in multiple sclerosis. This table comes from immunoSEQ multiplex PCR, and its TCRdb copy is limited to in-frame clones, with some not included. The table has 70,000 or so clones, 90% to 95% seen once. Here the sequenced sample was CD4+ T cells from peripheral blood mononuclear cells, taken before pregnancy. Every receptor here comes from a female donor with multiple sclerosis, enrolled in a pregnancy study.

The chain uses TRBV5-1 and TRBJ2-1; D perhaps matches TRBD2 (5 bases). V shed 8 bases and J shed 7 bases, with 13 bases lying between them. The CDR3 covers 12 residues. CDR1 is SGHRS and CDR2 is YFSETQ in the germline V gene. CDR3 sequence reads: CASRVARNEQFF. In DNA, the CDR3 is TGCGCCAGTCGGGTAGCGCGGAATGAGCAGTTCTTC.

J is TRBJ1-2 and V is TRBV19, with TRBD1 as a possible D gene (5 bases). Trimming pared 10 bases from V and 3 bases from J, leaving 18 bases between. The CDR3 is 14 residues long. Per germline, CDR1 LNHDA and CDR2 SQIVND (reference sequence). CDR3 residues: CATTKSGTDYGYTF. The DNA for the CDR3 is TGTGCCACAACAAAATCCGGGACTGACTATGGCTACACCTTC.

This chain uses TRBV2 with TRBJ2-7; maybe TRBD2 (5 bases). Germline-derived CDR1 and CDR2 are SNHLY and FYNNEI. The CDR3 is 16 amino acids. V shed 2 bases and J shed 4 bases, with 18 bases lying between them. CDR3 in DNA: TGTGCCAGCAGTGAACCTCAGAGGCCACCGGGATACGAGCAGTACTTC. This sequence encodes CASSEPQRPPGYEQYF. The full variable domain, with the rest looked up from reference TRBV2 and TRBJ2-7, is EPEVTQTPSHQVTQMGQEVILRCVPISNHLYFYWYRQILGQKVEFLVSFYNNEISEKSEIFDDQFSVERPDGSNFTLKIRSTKLEDSAMYFCASSEPQRPPGYEQYFGPGTRLTVT.

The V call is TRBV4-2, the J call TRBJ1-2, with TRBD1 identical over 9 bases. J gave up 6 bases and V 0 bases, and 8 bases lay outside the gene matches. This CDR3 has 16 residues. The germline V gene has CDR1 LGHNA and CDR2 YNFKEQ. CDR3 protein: CASSQEDRGREDGYTF. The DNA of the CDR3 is TGTGCCAGCAGCCAAGAGGACAGGGGACGAGAAGATGGCTACACCTTC.

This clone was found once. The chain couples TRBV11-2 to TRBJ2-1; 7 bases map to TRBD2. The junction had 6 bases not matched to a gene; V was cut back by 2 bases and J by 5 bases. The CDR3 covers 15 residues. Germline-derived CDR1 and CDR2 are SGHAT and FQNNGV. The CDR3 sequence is CASSLKLAGDNEQFF. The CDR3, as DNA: TGTGCCAGCAGCTTAAAACTTGCGGGGGACAATGAGCAGTTCTTC. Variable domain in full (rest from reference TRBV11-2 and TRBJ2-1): EAGVAQSPRYKIIEKRQSVAFWCNPISGHATLYWYQQILGQGPKLLIQFQNNGVVDDSQLPKDRFSAERLKGVDSTLKIQPAKLEDSAVYLCASSLKLAGDNEQFFGPGTRLTVL.

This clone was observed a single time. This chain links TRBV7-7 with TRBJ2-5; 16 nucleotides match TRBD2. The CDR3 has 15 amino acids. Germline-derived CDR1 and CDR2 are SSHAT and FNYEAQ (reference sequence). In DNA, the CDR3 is TGTGCTAGCTCCGGGACTAGCGGGAGGGGAGAGACCCAGTACTTC. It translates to CASSGTSGRGETQYF.

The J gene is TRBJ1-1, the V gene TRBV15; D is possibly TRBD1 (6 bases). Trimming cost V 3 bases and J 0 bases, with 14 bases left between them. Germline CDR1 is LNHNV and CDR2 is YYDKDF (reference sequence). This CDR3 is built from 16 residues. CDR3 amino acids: CATSRGQGRMNTEAFF. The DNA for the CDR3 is TGTGCCACCAGCAGGGGTCAGGGGCGAATGAACACTGAAGCTTTCTTT.

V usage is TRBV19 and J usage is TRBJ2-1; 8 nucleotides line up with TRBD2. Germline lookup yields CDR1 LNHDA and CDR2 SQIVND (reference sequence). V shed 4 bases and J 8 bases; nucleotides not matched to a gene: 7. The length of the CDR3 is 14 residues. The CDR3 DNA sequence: TGTGCCAGTAGTACCCAAGCGGGGGAGTATGAGCAGTTCTTC. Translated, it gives CASSTQAGEYEQFF.

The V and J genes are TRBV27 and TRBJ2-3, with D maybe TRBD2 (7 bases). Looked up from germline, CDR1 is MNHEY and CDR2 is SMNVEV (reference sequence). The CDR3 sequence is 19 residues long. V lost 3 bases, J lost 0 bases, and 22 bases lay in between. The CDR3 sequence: CASSFPAGQGNPSTDTQYF. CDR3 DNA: TGTGCCAGCAGTTTTCCAGCGGGGCAGGGGAATCCTAGCACAGATACGCAGTATTTT.

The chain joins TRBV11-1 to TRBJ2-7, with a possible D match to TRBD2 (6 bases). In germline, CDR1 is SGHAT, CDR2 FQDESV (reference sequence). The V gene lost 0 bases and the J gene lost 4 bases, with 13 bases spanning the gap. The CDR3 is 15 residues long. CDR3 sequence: CASSLAPGVVYEQYF. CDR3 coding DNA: TGTGCCAGCAGCTTAGCCCCGGGAGTCGTTTACGAGCAGTACTTC.

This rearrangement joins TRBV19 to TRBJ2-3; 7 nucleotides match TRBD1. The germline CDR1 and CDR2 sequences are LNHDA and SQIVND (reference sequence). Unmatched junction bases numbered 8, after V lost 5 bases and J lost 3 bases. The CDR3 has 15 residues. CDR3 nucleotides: TGTGCCAGTAGTGTCACAGGGGACCCGACAGATACGCAGTATTTT. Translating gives CASSVTGDPTDTQYF.

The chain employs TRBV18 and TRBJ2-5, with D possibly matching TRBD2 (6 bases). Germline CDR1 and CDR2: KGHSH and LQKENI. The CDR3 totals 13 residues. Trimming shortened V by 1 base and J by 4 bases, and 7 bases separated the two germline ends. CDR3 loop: CASSPLGGETQYF. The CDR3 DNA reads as TGTGCCAGCTCACCACTGGGGGGAGAGACCCAGTACTTC.

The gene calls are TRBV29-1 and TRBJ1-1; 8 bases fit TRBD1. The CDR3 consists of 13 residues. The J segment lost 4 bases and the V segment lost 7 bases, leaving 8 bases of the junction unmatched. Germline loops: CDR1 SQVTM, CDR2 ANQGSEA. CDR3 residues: CSGQQGVGTEAFF. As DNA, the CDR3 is TGCAGCGGCCAACAGGGGGTTGGCACTGAAGCTTTCTTT. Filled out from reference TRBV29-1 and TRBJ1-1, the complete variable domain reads SAVISQKPSRDICQRGTSLTIQCQVDSQVTMMFWYRQQPGQSLTLIATANQGSEATYESGFVIDKFPISRPNLTFSTLTVSNMSPEDSSIYLCSGQQGVGTEAFFGQGTRLTVV.

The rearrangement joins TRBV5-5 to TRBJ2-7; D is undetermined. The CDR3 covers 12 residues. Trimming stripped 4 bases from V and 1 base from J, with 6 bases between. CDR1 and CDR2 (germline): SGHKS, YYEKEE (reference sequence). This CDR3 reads CASSAGSYEQYF. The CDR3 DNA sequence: TGTGCCAGCAGCGCCGGGTCCTACGAGCAGTACTTC.

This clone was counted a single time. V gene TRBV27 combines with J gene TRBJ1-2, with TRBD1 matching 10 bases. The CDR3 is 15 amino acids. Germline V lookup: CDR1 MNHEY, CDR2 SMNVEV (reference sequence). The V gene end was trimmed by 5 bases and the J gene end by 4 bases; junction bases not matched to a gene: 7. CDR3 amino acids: CASSRTGGSSYGYTF. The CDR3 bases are TGTGCCAGCAGTCGGACAGGGGGATCTTCCTATGGCTACACCTTC.

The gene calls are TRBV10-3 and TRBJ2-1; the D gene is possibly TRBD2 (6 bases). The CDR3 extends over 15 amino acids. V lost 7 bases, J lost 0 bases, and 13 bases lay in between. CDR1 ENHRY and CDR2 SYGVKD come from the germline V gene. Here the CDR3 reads CAIKGGRGSYNEQFF. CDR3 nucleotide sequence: TGTGCCATCAAGGGTGGGCGGGGCTCCTACAATGAGCAGTTCTTC.